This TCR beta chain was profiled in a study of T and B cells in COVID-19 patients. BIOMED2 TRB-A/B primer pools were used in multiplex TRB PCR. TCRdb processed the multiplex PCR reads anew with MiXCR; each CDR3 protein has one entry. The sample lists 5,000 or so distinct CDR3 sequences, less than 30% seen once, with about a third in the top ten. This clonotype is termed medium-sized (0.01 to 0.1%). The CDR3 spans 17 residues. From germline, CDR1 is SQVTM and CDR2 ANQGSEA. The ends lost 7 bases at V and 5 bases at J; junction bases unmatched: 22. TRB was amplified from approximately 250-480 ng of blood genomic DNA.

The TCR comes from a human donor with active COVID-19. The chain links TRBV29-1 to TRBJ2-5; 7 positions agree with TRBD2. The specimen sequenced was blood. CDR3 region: CSGLRLGRGGMGETQYF. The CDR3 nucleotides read TGCAGCGGACTTAGACTGGGGCGGGGAGGGATGGGGGAGACCCAGTACTTC.